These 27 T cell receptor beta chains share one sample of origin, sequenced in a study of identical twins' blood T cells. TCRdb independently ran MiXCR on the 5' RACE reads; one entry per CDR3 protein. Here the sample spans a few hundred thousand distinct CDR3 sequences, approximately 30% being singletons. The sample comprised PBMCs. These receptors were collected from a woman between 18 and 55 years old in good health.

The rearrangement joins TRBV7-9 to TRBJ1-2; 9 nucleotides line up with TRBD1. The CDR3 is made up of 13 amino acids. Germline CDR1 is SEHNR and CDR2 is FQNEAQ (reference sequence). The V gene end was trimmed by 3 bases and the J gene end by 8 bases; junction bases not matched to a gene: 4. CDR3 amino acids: CASSFTGGEGYTF. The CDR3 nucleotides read TGTGCCAGCAGCTTCACAGGGGGCGAAGGCTACACCTTC.

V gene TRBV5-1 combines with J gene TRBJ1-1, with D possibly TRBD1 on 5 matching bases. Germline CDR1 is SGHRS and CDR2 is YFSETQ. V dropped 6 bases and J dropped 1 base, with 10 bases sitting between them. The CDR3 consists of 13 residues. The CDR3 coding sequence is TGCGCCAGCACCCCAGGGACGAACACTGAAGCTTTCTTT. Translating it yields CASTPGTNTEAFF.

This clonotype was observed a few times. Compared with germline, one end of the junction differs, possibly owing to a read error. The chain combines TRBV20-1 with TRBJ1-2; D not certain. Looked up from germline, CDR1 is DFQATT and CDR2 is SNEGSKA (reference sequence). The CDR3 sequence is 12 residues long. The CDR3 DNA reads TGCAGTGCTCATCCGTCTCAATTGAGAGAGGTTTTC. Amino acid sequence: CSAHPSQLREVF.

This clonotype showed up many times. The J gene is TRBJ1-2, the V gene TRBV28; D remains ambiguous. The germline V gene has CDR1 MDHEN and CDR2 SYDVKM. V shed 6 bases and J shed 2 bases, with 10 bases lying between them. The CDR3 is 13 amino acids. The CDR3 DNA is TGTGCCAGCAGGGAACAGTCGAACTATGGCTACACCTTC. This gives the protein CASREQSNYGYTF.

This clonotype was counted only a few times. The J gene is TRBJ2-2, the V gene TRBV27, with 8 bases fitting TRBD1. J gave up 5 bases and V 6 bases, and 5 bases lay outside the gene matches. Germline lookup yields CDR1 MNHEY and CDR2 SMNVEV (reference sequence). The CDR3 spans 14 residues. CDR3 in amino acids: CASRTGARTGELFF. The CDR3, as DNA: TGTGCCAGCAGGACAGGGGCTAGAACCGGGGAGCTGTTTTTT.

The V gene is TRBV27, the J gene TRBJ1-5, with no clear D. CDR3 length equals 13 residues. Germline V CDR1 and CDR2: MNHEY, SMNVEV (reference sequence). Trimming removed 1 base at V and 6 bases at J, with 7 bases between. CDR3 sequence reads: CASSLFFSQPQHF. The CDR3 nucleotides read TGTGCCAGCAGTTTATTTTTTTCTCAGCCCCAGCATTTT.

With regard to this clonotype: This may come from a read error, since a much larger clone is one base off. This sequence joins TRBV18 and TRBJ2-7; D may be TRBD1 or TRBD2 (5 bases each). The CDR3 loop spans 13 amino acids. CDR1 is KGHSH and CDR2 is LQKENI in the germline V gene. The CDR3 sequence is CASSLSPWDEQDF. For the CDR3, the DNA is TGTGCCAGCTCATTGTCTCCTTGGGACGAGCAGGACTTC.

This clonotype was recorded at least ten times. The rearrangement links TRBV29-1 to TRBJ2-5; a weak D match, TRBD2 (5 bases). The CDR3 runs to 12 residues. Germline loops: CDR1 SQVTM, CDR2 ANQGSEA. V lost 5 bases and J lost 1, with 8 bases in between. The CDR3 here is CSVRRSQETQYF. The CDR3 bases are TGCAGCGTTCGGAGGAGCCAAGAGACCCAGTACTTC.

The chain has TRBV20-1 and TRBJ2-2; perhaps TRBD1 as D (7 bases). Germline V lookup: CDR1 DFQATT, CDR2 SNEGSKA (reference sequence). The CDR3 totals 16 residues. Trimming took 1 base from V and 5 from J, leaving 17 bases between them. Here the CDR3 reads CSARALRTGGTGELFF. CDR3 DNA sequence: TGCAGTGCTAGAGCTTTACGGACAGGAGGGACCGGGGAGCTGTTTTTT.

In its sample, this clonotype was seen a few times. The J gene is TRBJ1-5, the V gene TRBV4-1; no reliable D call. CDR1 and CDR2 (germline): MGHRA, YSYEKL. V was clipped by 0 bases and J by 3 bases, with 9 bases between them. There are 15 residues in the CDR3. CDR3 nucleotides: TGCGCCAGCAGCCAAGAGGCCTCTCTCAATCAGCCCCAGCATTTT. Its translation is CASSQEASLNQPQHF.

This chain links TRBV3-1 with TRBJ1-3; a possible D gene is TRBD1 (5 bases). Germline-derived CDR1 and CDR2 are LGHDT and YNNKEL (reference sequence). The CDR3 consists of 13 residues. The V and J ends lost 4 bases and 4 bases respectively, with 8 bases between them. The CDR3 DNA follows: TGTGCCAGCAGCCGAAGGACAGGAAACACCATATATTTT. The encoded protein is CASSRRTGNTIYF.

The CDR3 DNA reads TGTGCCAGCAATGATGGGACAGGGTTACGAAGAGACTATGGCTACACCTTC. This codes for CASNDGTGLRRDYGYTF. The chain links TRBV6-1 to TRBJ1-2; 9 nucleotides agree with TRBD1. Unmatched junction bases numbered 15, after V lost 7 bases and J lost 3 bases. The CDR3 contains 17 residues. Germline V gene sequence: CDR1 MNHNS, CDR2 SASEGT.

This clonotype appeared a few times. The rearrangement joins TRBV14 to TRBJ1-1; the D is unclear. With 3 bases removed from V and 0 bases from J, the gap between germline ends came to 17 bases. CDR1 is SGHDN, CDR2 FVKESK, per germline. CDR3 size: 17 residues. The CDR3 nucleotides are TGTGCCAGCAGCCAGAGGGTTATGGGGAGGATGAACACTGAAGCTTTCTTT. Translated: CASSQRVMGRMNTEAFF.

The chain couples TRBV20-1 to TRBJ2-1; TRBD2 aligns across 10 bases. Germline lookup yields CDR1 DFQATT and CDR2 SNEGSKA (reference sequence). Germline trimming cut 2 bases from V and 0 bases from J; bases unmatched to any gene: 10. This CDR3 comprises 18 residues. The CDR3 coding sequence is TGCAGTGCTAGATCATTTTCCGGGACTAGCGCCTCCTACAATGAGCAGTTCTTC. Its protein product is CSARSFSGTSASYNEQFF.

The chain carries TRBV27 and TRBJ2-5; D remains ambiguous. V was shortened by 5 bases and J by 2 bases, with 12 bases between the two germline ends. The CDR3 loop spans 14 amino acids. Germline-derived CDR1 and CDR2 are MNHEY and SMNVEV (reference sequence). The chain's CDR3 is CASSPPGTQETQYF. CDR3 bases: TGTGCCAGCAGTCCCCCCGGCACACAAGAGACCCAGTACTTC.

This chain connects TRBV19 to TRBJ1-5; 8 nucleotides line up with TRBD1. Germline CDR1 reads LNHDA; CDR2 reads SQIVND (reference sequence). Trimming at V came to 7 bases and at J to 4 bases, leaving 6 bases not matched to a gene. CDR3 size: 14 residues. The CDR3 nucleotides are TGTGCCAGTAATTTACAGGGGGGAAATCAGCCCCAGCATTTT. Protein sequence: CASNLQGGNQPQHF.

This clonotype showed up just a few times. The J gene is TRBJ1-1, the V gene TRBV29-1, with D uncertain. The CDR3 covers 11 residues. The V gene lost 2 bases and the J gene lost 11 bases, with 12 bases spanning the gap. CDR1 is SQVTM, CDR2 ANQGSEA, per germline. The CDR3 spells CSVEPQRFAFF. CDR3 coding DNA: TGCAGCGTTGAACCCCAGCGTTTCGCTTTCTTT.

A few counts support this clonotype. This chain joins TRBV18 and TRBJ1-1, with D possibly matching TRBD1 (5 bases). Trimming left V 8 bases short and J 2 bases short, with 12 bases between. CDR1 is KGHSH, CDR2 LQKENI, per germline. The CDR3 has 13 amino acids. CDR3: CASRQDSNTEAFF. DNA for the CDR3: TGTGCCAGCCGCCAAGACAGCAACACTGAAGCTTTCTTT.

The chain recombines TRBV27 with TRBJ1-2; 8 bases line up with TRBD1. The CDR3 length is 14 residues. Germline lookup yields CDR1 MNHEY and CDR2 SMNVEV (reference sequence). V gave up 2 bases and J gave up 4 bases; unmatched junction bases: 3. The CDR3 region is CASSLRGQAYGYTF. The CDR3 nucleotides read TGTGCCAGCAGTTTAAGGGGACAGGCCTATGGCTACACCTTC.

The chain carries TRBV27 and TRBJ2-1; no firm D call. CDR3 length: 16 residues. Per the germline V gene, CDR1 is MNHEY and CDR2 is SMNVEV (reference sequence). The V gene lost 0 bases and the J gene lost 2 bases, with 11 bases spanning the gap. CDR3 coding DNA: TGTGCCAGCAGTTTATCTGGGGTTAAGGCCTACAATGAGCAGTTCTTC. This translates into CASSLSGVKAYNEQFF.

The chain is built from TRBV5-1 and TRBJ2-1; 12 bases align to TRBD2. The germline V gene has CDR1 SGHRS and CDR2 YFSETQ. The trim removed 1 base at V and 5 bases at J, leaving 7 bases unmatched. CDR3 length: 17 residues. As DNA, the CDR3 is TGCGCCAGCAGCTTGAGGTCTAGCGGGGGGGGAGACAATGAGCAGTTCTTC. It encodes CASSLRSSGGGDNEQFF.

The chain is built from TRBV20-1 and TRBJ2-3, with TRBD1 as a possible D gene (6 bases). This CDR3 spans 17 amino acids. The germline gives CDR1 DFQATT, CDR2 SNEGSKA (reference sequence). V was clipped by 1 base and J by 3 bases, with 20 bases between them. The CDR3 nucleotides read TGCAGTGCTAGAGTCCGGGACACCGATTCATGGACAGATACGCAGTATTTT. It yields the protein CSARVRDTDSWTDTQYF.

CDR3 residues: CASRGLGDSPLHF. CDR3 nucleotides: TGTGCCAGCAGGGGGCTTGGGGATTCACCCCTCCACTTT. V is TRBV10-3 and J is TRBJ1-6; the match to TRBD1 covers 8 bases. The trim removed 10 bases at V and 8 bases at J, leaving 7 bases unmatched. CDR3 length: 13 residues. In germline, CDR1 is ENHRY, CDR2 SYGVKD.

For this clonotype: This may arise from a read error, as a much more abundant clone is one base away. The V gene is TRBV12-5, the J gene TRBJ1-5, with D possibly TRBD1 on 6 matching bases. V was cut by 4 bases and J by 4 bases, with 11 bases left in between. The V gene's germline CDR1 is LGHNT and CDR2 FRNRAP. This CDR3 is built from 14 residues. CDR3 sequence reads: CASGYHTGNQPQHF. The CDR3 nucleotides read TGTGCTAGTGGTTATCACACAGGGAATCAGCCCCAGCATTTT. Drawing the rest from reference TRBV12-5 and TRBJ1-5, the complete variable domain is DARVTQTPRHKVTEMGQEVTMRCQPILGHNTVFWYRQTMMQGLELLAYFRNRAPLDDSGMPKDRFSAEMPDATLATLKIQPSEPRDSAVYFCASGYHTGNQPQHFGDGTRLSIL.

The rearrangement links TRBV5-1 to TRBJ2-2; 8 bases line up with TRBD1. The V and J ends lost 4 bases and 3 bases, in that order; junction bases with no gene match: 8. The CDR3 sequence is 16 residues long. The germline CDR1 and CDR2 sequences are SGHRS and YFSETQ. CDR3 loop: CASSIQQGADTGELFF. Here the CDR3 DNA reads TGCGCCAGCAGCATTCAGCAGGGGGCAGACACCGGGGAGCTGTTTTTT.

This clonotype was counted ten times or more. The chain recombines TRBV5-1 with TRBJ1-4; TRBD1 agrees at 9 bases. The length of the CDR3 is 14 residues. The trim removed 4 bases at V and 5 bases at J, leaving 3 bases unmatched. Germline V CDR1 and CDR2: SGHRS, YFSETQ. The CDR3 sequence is CASSLDRGNEKLFF. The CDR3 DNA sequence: TGCGCCAGCAGCCTCGACAGGGGGAATGAAAAACTGTTTTTT.

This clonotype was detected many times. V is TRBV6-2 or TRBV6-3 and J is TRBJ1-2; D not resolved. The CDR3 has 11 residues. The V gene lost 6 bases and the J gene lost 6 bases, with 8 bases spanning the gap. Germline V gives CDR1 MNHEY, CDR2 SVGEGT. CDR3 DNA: TGTGCCAGCAGCCAAAGGAATGGCTACACCTTC. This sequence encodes CASSQRNGYTF.